A selection of T cell receptor beta chains follows, all from one sample in a study of T cell responses to AZD1222 COVID-19 vaccine. TCRdb's table, derived via immunoSEQ multiplex PCR, lists solely in-frame clones and lacks some. This sample has some 74,000 clones, with nearly 90% found just once. The sequences come from peripheral blood, collected 28 days after the second AZD1222 dose. All receptors derive from an adult who received the AZD1222 COVID-19 vaccine. Each CDR3 is given with its conserved first and last residue. The D gene is left open where the match is weak. Expanded clones are given a class, and other clones once, few, many or no size at all.

j_gene: TRBJ2-7; v_gene: TRBV7-2; d_gene: TRBD2; len: 14; abundance: -; CDR3aa: CASSPGLAEPRQYF; CDR3nt: TGTGCCAGCAGCCCGGGACTAGCGGAGCCAAGGCAGTACTTC
j_gene: TRBJ1-3; v_gene: TRBV2; d_gene: -; len: 16; abundance: -; CDR3aa: CASSVYTGLTGNTIYF; CDR3nt: TGTGCCAGCAGTGTGTATACAGGGCTAACTGGAAACACCATATATTTT
j_gene: TRBJ1-1; v_gene: TRBV30; d_gene: -; len: 13; abundance: few; CDR3aa: CAWKVKGGTEAFF; CDR3nt: TGTGCCTGGAAGGTGAAGGGAGGTACTGAAGCTTTCTTT
j_gene: TRBJ2-7; v_gene: TRBV5-1; d_gene: TRBD2; len: 15; abundance: -; CDR3aa: CASSLSASGIYEQYF; CDR3nt: TGCGCCAGCAGCTTGAGTGCTAGCGGGATCTACGAGCAGTACTTC
j_gene: TRBJ1-6; v_gene: TRBV7-6; d_gene: -; len: 15; abundance: -; CDR3aa: CASSLGGTYNSPLHF; CDR3nt: TGTGCCAGCAGCTTAGGGGGAACCTATAATTCACCCCTCCACTTT
j_gene: TRBJ2-2; v_gene: TRBV5-4; d_gene: TRBD2; len: 16; abundance: -; CDR3aa: CASSFPTSVEGGELFF; CDR3nt: TGTGCCAGCAGCTTTCCAACTAGCGTAGAGGGCGGGGAGCTGTTTTTT
j_gene: TRBJ2-3; v_gene: TRBV29-1; d_gene: -; len: 13; abundance: -; CDR3aa: CSVKLSHTDTQYF; CDR3nt: TGCAGCGTTAAGCTTTCCCACACAGATACGCAGTATTTT
j_gene: TRBJ2-1; v_gene: TRBV2; d_gene: TRBD2; len: 15; abundance: once; CDR3aa: CASSLGSGRDTKQFF; CDR3nt: TGTGCCAGCAGCCTAGGTAGCGGGAGGGATACCAAGCAGTTCTTC
j_gene: TRBJ1-2; v_gene: TRBV7-9; d_gene: -; len: 11; abundance: -; CDR3aa: CASSLSYGYTF; CDR3nt: TGTGCCAGCAGCTTATCCTATGGCTACACCTTC
j_gene: TRBJ1-5; v_gene: TRBV9; d_gene: -; len: 14; abundance: -; CDR3aa: CASSVGQEVRPQHF; CDR3nt: TGTGCCAGCAGCGTAGGTCAGGAGGTTAGGCCCCAGCATTTT
j_gene: TRBJ1-1; v_gene: TRBV18; d_gene: -; len: 14; abundance: -; CDR3aa: CASSPRGGDTEAFF; CDR3nt: TGTGCCAGCTCACCACGGGGAGGGGACACTGAAGCTTTCTTT
j_gene: TRBJ2-2; v_gene: TRBV4-2; d_gene: TRBD2; len: 16; abundance: -; CDR3aa: CASSLHLSGRAGELFF; CDR3nt: TGTGCCAGCAGCCTGCACCTTAGCGGGAGAGCGGGGGAGCTGTTTTTT
j_gene: TRBJ1-1; v_gene: TRBV5-1; d_gene: -; len: 13; abundance: -; CDR3aa: CASSSDSPTEAFF; CDR3nt: TGCGCCAGCAGCTCGGACAGTCCCACTGAAGCTTTCTTT
j_gene: TRBJ1-6; v_gene: TRBV25-1; d_gene: -; len: 15; abundance: -; CDR3aa: CASRAFQGNNSPLHF; CDR3nt: TGTGCCAGCAGGGCCTTTCAGGGAAATAATTCACCCCTCCACTTT
j_gene: TRBJ2-7; v_gene: TRBV28; d_gene: TRBD1; len: 15; abundance: -; CDR3aa: CATNLPGQGGSEQYF; CDR3nt: TGTGCCACCAACCTGCCGGGACAGGGGGGATCGGAGCAGTACTTC
j_gene: TRBJ2-7; v_gene: TRBV7-2; d_gene: TRBD2; len: 15; abundance: -; CDR3aa: CASSPTSGVIYEQYF; CDR3nt: TGTGCCAGCAGTCCCACTAGCGGGGTTATCTACGAGCAGTACTTC
j_gene: TRBJ2-7; v_gene: TRBV4-3; d_gene: -; len: 14; abundance: -; CDR3aa: CASSQELSYYEQYF; CDR3nt: TGCGCCAGCAGCCAAGAGCTTTCCTACTACGAGCAGTACTTC
j_gene: TRBJ1-5; v_gene: TRBV27; d_gene: -; len: 16; abundance: -; CDR3aa: CASSPGDMGGNQPQHF; CDR3nt: TGTGCCAGCAGCCCCGGGGACATGGGGGGCAATCAGCCCCAGCATTTT
j_gene: TRBJ2-1; v_gene: TRBV12-5; d_gene: -; len: 14; abundance: few; CDR3aa: CASVGVSVDNEQFF; CDR3nt: TGTGCTAGTGTTGGGGTCTCCGTAGACAATGAGCAGTTCTTC
j_gene: TRBJ1-2; v_gene: TRBV19; d_gene: -; len: 14; abundance: -; CDR3aa: CASSRATANYGYTF; CDR3nt: TGTGCCAGTAGTAGGGCAACAGCTAACTATGGCTACACCTTC
j_gene: TRBJ1-5; v_gene: TRBV6-1; d_gene: -; len: 15; abundance: few; CDR3aa: CASSEAGLGNQPQHF; CDR3nt: TGTGCCAGCAGTGAAGCAGGGTTGGGTAATCAGCCCCAGCATTTT
j_gene: TRBJ1-6; v_gene: TRBV7-2; d_gene: -; len: 15; abundance: -; CDR3aa: CASSLVSQGNSPLHF; CDR3nt: TGTGCCAGCAGCTTAGTCAGTCAAGGCAATTCACCCCTCCACTTT
j_gene: TRBJ1-1; v_gene: TRBV29-1; d_gene: -; len: 13; abundance: once; CDR3aa: CSVEWGLGTEAFF; CDR3nt: TGCAGCGTTGAGTGGGGGCTGGGGACTGAAGCTTTCTTT
j_gene: TRBJ2-7; v_gene: TRBV5-1; d_gene: TRBD2; len: 14; abundance: once; CDR3aa: CASSLGTSVVEQYF; CDR3nt: TGCGCCAGCAGCTTGGGGACTAGCGTCGTCGAGCAGTACTTC
j_gene: TRBJ2-7; v_gene: TRBV5-1; d_gene: TRBD2; len: 14; abundance: -; CDR3aa: CASSGGLEFAEQYF; CDR3nt: TGCGCCAGCAGCGGCGGACTAGAGTTCGCCGAGCAGTACTTC
j_gene: TRBJ2-7; v_gene: TRBV19; d_gene: -; len: 14; abundance: -; CDR3aa: CASSRQSGPYEQYF; CDR3nt: TGTGCCAGTAGTAGACAGTCGGGGCCCTACGAGCAGTACTTC
j_gene: TRBJ1-2; v_gene: TRBV18; d_gene: -; len: 15; abundance: -; CDR3aa: CASSPRSDPYYGYTF; CDR3nt: TGTGCCAGCTCACCACGCTCGGATCCTTACTATGGCTACACCTTC
j_gene: TRBJ1-5; v_gene: TRBV27; d_gene: TRBD1; len: 16; abundance: -; CDR3aa: CASSSRGQGIGQPQHF; CDR3nt: TGTGCCAGCAGTTCCCGAGGACAGGGTATAGGTCAGCCCCAGCATTTT
j_gene: TRBJ1-2; v_gene: TRBV28; d_gene: -; len: 14; abundance: -; CDR3aa: CASSLGAGGYGYTF; CDR3nt: TGTGCCAGCAGTTTAGGCGCTGGAGGGTATGGCTACACCTTC